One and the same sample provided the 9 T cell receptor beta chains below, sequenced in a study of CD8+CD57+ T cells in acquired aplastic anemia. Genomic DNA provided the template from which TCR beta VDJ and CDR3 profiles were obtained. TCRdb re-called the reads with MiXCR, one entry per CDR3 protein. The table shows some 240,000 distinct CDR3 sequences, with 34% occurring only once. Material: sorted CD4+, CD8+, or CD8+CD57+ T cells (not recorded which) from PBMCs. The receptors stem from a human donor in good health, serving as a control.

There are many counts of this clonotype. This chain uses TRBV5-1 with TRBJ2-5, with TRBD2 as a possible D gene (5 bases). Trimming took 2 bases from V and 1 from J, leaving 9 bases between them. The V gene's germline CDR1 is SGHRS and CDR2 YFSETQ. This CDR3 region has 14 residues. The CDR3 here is CASSLAVSQETQYF. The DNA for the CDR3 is TGCGCCAGCAGCTTAGCGGTGTCCCAAGAGACCCAGTACTTC.

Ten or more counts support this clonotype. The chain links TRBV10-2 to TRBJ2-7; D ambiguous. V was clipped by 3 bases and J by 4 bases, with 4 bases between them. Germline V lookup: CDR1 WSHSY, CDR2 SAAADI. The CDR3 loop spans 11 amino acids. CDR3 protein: CASSDAYEQYF. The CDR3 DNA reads TGCGCCAGCAGTGATGCGTACGAGCAGTACTTC.

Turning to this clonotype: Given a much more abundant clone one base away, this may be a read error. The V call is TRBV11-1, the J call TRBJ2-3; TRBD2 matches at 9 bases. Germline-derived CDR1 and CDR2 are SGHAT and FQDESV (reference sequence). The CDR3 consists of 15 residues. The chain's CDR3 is CARSLRGGAGDTQYF. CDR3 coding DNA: TGTGCCCGCAGCTTACGCGGGGGGGCCGGAGATACGCAGTATTTT.

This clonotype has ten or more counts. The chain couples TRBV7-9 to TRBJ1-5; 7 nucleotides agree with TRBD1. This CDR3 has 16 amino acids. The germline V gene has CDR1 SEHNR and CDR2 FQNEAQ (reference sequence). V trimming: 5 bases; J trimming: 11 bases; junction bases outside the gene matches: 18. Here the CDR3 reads CASSRSTGSNNPTQHF. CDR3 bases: TGTGCCAGCAGCAGATCGACAGGGAGCAATAATCCGACCCAGCATTTT. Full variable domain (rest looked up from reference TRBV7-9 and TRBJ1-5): DTGVSQNPRHKITKRGQNVTFRCDPISEHNRLYWYRQTLGQGPEFLTYFQNEAQLEKSRLLSDRFSAERPKGSFSTLEIQRTEQGDSAMYLCASSRSTGSNNPTQHFGDGTRLSIL.

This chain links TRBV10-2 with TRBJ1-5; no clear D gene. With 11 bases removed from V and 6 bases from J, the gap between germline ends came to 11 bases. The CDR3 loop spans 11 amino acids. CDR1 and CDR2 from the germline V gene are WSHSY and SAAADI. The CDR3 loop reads CAGNKGQPQHF. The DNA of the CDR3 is TGCGCCGGTAATAAGGGTCAGCCCCAGCATTTT.

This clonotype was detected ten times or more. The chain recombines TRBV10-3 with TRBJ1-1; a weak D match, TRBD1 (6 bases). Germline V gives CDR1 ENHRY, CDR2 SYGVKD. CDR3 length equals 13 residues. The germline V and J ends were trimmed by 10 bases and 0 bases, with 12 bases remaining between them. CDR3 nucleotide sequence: TGTGCCACCTACAGGGACCTGAACACTGAAGCTTTCTTT. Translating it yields CATYRDLNTEAFF.

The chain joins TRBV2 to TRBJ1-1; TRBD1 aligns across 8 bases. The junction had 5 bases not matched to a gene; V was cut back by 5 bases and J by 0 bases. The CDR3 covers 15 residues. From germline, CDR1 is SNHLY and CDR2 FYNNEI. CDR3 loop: CASSFGGQVNTEAFF. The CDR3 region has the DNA TGTGCCAGCAGTTTTGGGGGACAGGTGAACACTGAAGCTTTCTTT.

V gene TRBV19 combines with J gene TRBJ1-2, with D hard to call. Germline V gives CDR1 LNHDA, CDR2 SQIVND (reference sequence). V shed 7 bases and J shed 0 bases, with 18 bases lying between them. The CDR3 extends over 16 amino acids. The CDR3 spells CASTQWEADPNYGYTF. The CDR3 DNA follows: TGTGCCAGTACCCAATGGGAGGCAGATCCTAACTATGGCTACACCTTC. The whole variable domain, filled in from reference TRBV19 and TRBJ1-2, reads DGGITQSPKYLFRKEGQNVTLSCEQNLNHDAMYWYRQDPGQGLRLIYYSQIVNDFQKGDIAEGYSVSREKKESFPLTVTSAQKNPTAFYLCASTQWEADPNYGYTFGSGTRLTVV.

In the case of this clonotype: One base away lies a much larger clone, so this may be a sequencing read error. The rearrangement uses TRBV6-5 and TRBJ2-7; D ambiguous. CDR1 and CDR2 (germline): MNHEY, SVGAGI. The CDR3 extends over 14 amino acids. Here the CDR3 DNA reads TGTGCCAGCAGTTACACCTCAGCATTCTACAAGCAGTACTTC. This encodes CASSYTSAFYKQYF.